The following is a T cell receptor beta chain sequence with its context. The data were taken from a study of control samples from healthy donors and cancer patients. Looked up from germline, CDR1 is WNHNN and CDR2 is SYGVQD (reference sequence). Trimming removed 0 bases from V and 2 bases from J, with 11 bases in between. There are 15 residues in the CDR3. The assay was immunoSEQ multiplex PCR, and TCRdb's table has in-frame clones only and misses some. The sample has 400,000 to 500,000 clones; 75% to 95% are singletons. The sample comprised PBMCs. This sequence originates from a man aged 35-49 years with head and neck cancer. The V gene is TRBV10-1, the J gene TRBJ2-7, with D uncertain. The CDR3 DNA is TGCGCCAGCAGTGAGTCTATCGCGCCTACCTACGAGCAGTACTTC. This translates into CASSESIAPTYEQYF.